This is a list of T cell receptor beta chains from one sample in a study of shared clonotypes between healthy human individuals. Profiling relied on immunoSEQ multiplex PCR, and the TCRdb table lists in-frame clones only, not all of them. In the table there are over 150,000 clones, about 68% of which are singletons. Sequences were obtained from memory CD4+ T cells sorted from blood. These receptor sequences come from a man in his thirties or forties in good health. Both conserved end residues are part of each CDR3. Each record gives: V gene, clone size, J gene, D gene, CDR3 protein, CDR3 DNA. A D gene is named only where the DNA matches it firmly. Expanded clones are given a class, and other clones once, few, many or no size at all.

TRBV7-2	.	TRBJ2-1	.	CASSGLGEDEQFF	TGTGCCAGCAGCGGATTAGGGGAGGATGAGCAGTTCTTC
TRBV30	.	TRBJ1-5	TRBD1	CAWSAGGSNQPQHF	TGTGCCTGGAGCGCAGGGGGGAGCAATCAGCCCCAGCATTTT
TRBV7-9	.	TRBJ2-5	.	CASSFQETQYF	TGTGCCAGCAGCTTTCAAGAGACCCAGTACTTC
TRBV5-4	many	TRBJ1-1	TRBD1	CASTPGGRRTEAFF	TGTGCCAGCACTCCAGGGGGGCGAAGAACTGAAGCTTTCTTT
TRBV10-2	.	TRBJ1-5	.	CASTLDLPGNQPQHF	TGCGCCAGCACCCTGGACCTTCCGGGCAATCAGCCCCAGCATTTT
TRBV6-4	.	TRBJ2-1	TRBD1	CASSESGTGGYNEQFF	TGTGCCAGCAGTGAGTCCGGGACAGGGGGTTACAATGAGCAGTTCTTC
TRBV7-1	.	TRBJ1-2	.	CASSRGGYGYTF	TGTGCCAGCAGCCGCGGGGGCTATGGCTACACCTTC
TRBV2	.	TRBJ1-1	.	CASSEYRLNTEAFF	TGTGCCAGCAGTGAGTATCGGTTGAACACTGAAGCTTTCTTT
TRBV7-2	.	TRBJ2-1	.	CASSPRRSIGDEQFF	TGTGCCAGCAGCCCTAGACGATCTATCGGGGATGAGCAGTTCTTC
TRBV2	few	TRBJ1-3	.	CASRGWGRGGSGNTIYF	TGTGCCAGCAGAGGATGGGGCAGGGGAGGCTCGGGAAACACCATATATTTT
TRBV28	.	TRBJ1-1	.	CASSPTPDRNTEAFF	TGTGCCAGCAGCCCAACTCCTGACAGGAACACTGAAGCTTTCTTT
TRBV28	.	TRBJ2-1	TRBD2	CASSPWTSGRNEQFF	TGTGCCAGCAGTCCCTGGACTAGCGGGAGGAATGAGCAGTTCTTC
TRBV5-3	.	TRBJ2-2	TRBD2	CARSPLRPSGRTGELFF	TGTGCCAGAAGCCCCCTCCGGCCTAGCGGGAGAACCGGGGAGCTGTTTTTT
TRBV19	once	TRBJ2-1	.	CASILSPGGYNEQFF	TGTGCCAGTATCCTGAGTCCGGGCGGATACAATGAGCAGTTCTTC
TRBV7-2	.	TRBJ2-1	TRBD2	CASSLLAGGYGNEQFF	TGTGCCAGCAGCTTACTAGCGGGAGGGTACGGCAATGAGCAGTTCTTC
TRBV11-3	.	TRBJ2-7	TRBD2	CASSQRGQGDYEQYF	TGTGCCAGCAGCCAGCGGGGGCAGGGAGACTACGAGCAGTACTTC
TRBV30	.	TRBJ2-2	TRBD1	CAWGTGVQLFF	TGTGCCTGGGGGACAGGGGTTCAGCTGTTTTTT
TRBV9	.	TRBJ1-1	.	CASSVVMGNTEAFF	TGTGCCAGCAGCGTAGTTATGGGGAACACTGAAGCTTTCTTT
TRBV7-6	.	TRBJ2-3	TRBD2	CASSLRGGLAAMDTQYF	TGTGCCAGCAGCTTACGGGGGGGTCTAGCGGCGATGGATACGCAGTATTTT
TRBV5-1	few	TRBJ2-5	.	CASSLEPSRETQYF	TGCGCCAGCAGCCTGGAGCCCTCCCGGGAGACCCAGTACTTC
TRBV7-8	few	TRBJ2-6	.	CASSLREHRAGANVLTF	TGTGCCAGCAGCTTAAGGGAACACAGGGCTGGGGCCAACGTCCTGACTTTC
TRBV19	.	TRBJ2-5	TRBD1	CASSGQGAWETQYF	TGTGCCAGTAGCGGACAGGGGGCCTGGGAGACCCAGTACTTC
TRBV5-5	.	TRBJ2-3	TRBD1	CASSSGQGTDTQYF	TGTGCCAGCAGCTCCGGACAGGGGACAGATACGCAGTATTTT